This entry features one TCR beta chain sequence. Its antigen is undetermined. Other DNA sequences of this sample code for an identical CDR3. The sample is drawn from a study of memory CD4+ T cells and cytomegalovirus serostatus. About the research overall: Healthy Belgian adult donors included several CMV-positive and 24 CMV-negative people.

The sort gate was single viable CD3+CD4+CD8-CD45RO+ cells for memory CD4+ T cells. Germline CDR1 MDHEN, CDR2 SYDVKM. The CDR3 contains 13 residues. V shed 2 bases and J shed 0 bases, with 4 bases lying between them. Findings of the study overall: Each of approximately 61 CMV-associated TCRbeta sequences occurred in one to five individuals. The CMV-associated TCR signature appears largely within the CD4+ memory repertoire.

The protocol was immunoSEQ multiplex PCR, while the TCRdb copy is restricted to in-frame clones and leaves out a portion. The sample holds over 45,000 clones, 82% seen once. The chain joins TRBV28 to TRBJ1-1; no firm D call. The clonotype was recovered from an adult in good health and CMV-seronegative. Some clones in this sample may be carry-over from other donors' samples. The material sequenced was memory CD4+ T cells from blood. The DNA for the CDR3 is TGTGCCAGCAGTTTAGTGGTGAACACTGAAGCTTTCTTT. Protein product: CASSLVVNTEAFF.